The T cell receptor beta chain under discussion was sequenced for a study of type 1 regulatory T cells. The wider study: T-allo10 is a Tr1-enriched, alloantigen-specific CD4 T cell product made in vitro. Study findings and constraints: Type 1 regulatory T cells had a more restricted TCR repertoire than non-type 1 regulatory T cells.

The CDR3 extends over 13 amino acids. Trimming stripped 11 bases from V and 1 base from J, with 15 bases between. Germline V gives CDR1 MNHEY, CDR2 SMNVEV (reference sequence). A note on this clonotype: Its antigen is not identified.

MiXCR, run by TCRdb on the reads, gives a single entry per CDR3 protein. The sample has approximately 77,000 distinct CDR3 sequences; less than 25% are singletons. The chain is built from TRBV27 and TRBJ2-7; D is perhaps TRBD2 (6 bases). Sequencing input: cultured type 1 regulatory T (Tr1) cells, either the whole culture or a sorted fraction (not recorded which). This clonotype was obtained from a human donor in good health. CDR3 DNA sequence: TGTGCCGCCCGACCCAGCGGGTCCTACGAGCAGTACTTC. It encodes CAARPSGSYEQYF.